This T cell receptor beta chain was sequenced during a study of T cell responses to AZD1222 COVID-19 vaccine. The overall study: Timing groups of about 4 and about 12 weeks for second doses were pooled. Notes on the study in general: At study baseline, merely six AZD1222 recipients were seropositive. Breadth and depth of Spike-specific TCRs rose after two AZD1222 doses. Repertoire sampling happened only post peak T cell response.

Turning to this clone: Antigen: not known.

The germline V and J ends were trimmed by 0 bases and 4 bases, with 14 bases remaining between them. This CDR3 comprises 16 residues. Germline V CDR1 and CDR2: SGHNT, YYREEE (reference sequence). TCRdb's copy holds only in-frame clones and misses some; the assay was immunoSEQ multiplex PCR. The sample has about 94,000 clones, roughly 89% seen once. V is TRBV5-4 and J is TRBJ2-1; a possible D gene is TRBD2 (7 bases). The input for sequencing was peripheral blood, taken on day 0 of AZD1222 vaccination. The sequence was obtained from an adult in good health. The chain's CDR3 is CASSLVGGGPYNEQFF. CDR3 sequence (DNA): TGTGCCAGCAGCTTGGTTGGCGGGGGCCCATACAATGAGCAGTTCTTC.